These 4 T cell receptor beta chains were all obtained from the same sample, sequenced in a study of monozygotic twins with inflammatory bowel disease. Reprocessing the 5' RACE reads, TCRdb reports a single entry for every CDR3 protein and omits DNA. The sample has about 440,000 distinct CDR3 sequences. The sequencing sample was made of blood. These receptors originate from a human donor with ulcerative colitis or Crohn's disease, or a healthy co-twin of an affected twin (not recorded which).

This chain connects TRBV5-1 to TRBJ2-3. The CDR3 has 15 residues. Germline CDR1 is SGHRS and CDR2 is YFSETQ. The CDR3 sequence: CASSFGEIGTDTQYF.

The chain joins TRBV20-1 to TRBJ2-3. The CDR3 is 15 amino acids. Germline V CDR1 and CDR2: DFQATT, SNEGSKA (reference sequence). CDR3 loop: CSARSLGASTDTQYF.

The chain links TRBV19 to TRBJ1-3; TCRdb designates TRBD1, a call that cannot be tested without DNA. The length of the CDR3 is 15 residues. The V gene's germline CDR1 is LNHDA and CDR2 SQIVND (reference sequence). The CDR3 reads CASSIGGQGSNTIYF.

The V call is TRBV24-1, the J call TRBJ2-1; TCRdb outputs TRBD2, but without DNA this stays unchecked. This CDR3 comprises 12 residues. Germline lookup yields CDR1 KGHDR and CDR2 SFDVKD. This chain's CDR3 is CATSAGANGQFF.